These 7 T cell receptor beta chains came from one sample sequenced in a study of OX40 agonist ivuxolimab in advanced cancers. Library creation used the immunoSEQ multiplex PCR assay. In its TCRdb copy, this immuneACCESS table keeps in-frame sequences only and misses some clones. Where compared with another copy, unresolved V genes explain less than half of these, and the others have no known cause. This sample comprises roughly 67,000 clones, 88% of them detected only once. The ten most abundant clones make up 0.7% to 1% of the sample. The sequenced sample was CD4+ or CD8+ T cells sorted from blood, obtained in a trial of the OX40 agonist ivuxolimab. Receptors were obtained from an adult with an advanced solid tumor such as melanoma, head and neck, liver or kidney cancer.

V and J are TRBV14 and TRBJ2-2; D might be TRBD1 (6 bases). This CDR3 contains 14 residues. The V end lost 4 bases, the J end lost 4 bases, and 10 bases lay between the germline ends. Germline CDR1 SGHDN, CDR2 FVKESK. CDR3 sequence (DNA): TGTGCCAGCAGCCGAATCAGGGGCACCGGGGAGCTGTTTTTT. It specifies CASSRIRGTGELFF.

The gene calls are TRBV6-1 and TRBJ1-5; possibly TRBD1 for D (5 bases). The CDR3 extends over 15 amino acids. Trimming took 7 bases from V and 1 from J, leaving 14 bases between them. Germline loops: CDR1 MNHNS, CDR2 SASEGT. The CDR3, as DNA: TGTGCCAGCACCACGGGGGGTATGAGCAATCAGCCCCAGCATTTT. As protein: CASTTGGMSNQPQHF.

The chain recombines TRBV19 with TRBJ2-5; 7 positions agree with TRBD1. The CDR3 loop spans 15 amino acids. Trimming cost V 5 bases and J 5 bases; bases outside gene matches: 11. Germline-derived CDR1 and CDR2 are LNHDA and SQIVND (reference sequence). Here the CDR3 DNA reads TGTGCCAGTAGTGCCCGATCGACAGGGATGGAGACCCAGTACTTC. Its translation is CASSARSTGMETQYF.

This clone was detected many times. The CDR3 loop reads CASSTGQGINEQFF. As DNA, the CDR3 is TGTGCCAGTAGTACGGGACAGGGCATCAATGAGCAGTTCTTC. This chain joins TRBV19 and TRBJ2-1, with TRBD1 identical over 9 bases. The germline V gene has CDR1 LNHDA and CDR2 SQIVND (reference sequence). The length of the CDR3 is 14 residues. J was trimmed by 6 bases and V by 4 bases; bases with no gene match: 4.

The chain combines TRBV6-4 with TRBJ1-1; 7 bases map to TRBD1. The CDR3 consists of 13 residues. With 1 base clipped from V and 9 bases from J, the junction kept 5 bases outside the gene matches. Germline assignment: CDR1 MRHNA and CDR2 SNTAGT. CDR3 DNA: TGTGCCAGCAGTGACTACTCAGGGGGGAAAGCTTTCTTT. This sequence encodes CASSDYSGGKAFF.

V is TRBV18 and J is TRBJ2-2; TRBD2 might be the D (5 bases). V was pared by 3 bases and J by 4 bases, with 15 bases between. CDR1 and CDR2 from the germline V gene are KGHSH and LQKENI. The CDR3 runs to 16 residues. Written as DNA, the CDR3 is TGTGCCAGCTCACCCGGACTTAACTCGGGCACCGGGGAGCTGTTTTTT. This translates into CASSPGLNSGTGELFF.

The chain carries TRBV11-2 and TRBJ2-1; D is possibly TRBD1 (6 bases). The CDR3 runs to 16 residues. Germline V gene lookup returns CDR1 SGHAT and CDR2 FQNNGV. V lost 8 bases and J lost 0, with 17 bases in between. The chain's CDR3 is CASVSRPGVSYNEQFF. The CDR3 DNA reads TGTGCCAGCGTCTCAAGGCCAGGGGTCTCCTACAATGAGCAGTTCTTC.